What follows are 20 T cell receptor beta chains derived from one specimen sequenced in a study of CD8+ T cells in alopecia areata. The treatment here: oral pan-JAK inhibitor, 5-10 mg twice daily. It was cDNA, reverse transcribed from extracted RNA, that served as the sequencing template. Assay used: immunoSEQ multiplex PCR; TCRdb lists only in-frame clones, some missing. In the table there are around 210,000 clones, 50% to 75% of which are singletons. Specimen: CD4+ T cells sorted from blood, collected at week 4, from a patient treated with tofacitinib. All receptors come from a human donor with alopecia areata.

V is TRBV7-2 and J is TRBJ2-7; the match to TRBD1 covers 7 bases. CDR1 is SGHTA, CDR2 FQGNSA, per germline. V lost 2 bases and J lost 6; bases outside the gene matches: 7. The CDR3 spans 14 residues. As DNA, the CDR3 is TGTGCCAGCAGCTTAAGCCTGACAGGGCTCGAGCAGTACTTC. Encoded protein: CASSLSLTGLEQYF.

In DNA, the CDR3 is TGTGCCAGCAGCTCTCGAAAGGGGACAGGGGGCTCCTACGAGCAGTACTTC. Translating it yields CASSSRKGTGGSYEQYF. The V call is TRBV7-8, the J call TRBJ2-7; TRBD1 aligns across 11 bases. V was clipped by 4 bases and J by 0 bases; unmatched bases: 8. Per germline, CDR1 SGHVS and CDR2 FQNEAQ. There are 17 residues in the CDR3. The entire variable domain, with the rest obtained from reference TRBV7-8 and TRBJ2-7, is as follows: GAGVSQSPRYKVAKRGQDVALRCDPISGHVSLFWYQQALGQGPEFLTYFQNEAQLDKSGLPSDRFFAERPEGSVSTLKIQRTQQEDSAVYLCASSSRKGTGGSYEQYFGPGTRLTVT.

CDR3 region: CASSLGGAGYQPQHF. The CDR3 nucleotides read TGTGCCAGCAGCTTAGGGGGGGCAGGGTACCAGCCCCAGCATTTT. This sequence joins TRBV7-2 and TRBJ1-5, with D possibly TRBD1 on 6 matching bases. V dropped 1 base and J dropped 7 bases, with 14 bases sitting between them. This CDR3 has 15 amino acids. Germline CDR1 and CDR2: SGHTA and FQGNSA.

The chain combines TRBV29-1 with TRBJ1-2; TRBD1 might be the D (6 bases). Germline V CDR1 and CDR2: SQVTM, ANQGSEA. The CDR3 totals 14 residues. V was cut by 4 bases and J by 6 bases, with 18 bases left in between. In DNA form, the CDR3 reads TGCAGCGTTGTAATTCGGGGGGCTCTGGATGGCTACACCTTC. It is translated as CSVVIRGALDGYTF.

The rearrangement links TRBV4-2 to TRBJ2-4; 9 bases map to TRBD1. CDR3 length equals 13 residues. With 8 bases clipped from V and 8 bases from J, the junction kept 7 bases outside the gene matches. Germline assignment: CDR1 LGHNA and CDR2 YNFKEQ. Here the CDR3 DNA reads TGTGCCAGCTCCGGGACAGGGAGTTACATTCAGTACTTC. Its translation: CASSGTGSYIQYF.

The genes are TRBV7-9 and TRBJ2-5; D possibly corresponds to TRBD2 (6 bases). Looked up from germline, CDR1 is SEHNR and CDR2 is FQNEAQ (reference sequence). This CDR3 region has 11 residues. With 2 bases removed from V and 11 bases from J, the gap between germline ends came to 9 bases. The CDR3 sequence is CASSLHGGQYF. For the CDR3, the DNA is TGTGCCAGCAGCTTACACGGGGGACAGTACTTC.

The CDR3 loop reads CASQRILRFEAFF. As DNA, the CDR3 is TGTGCCAGCCAACGGATACTTCGTTTTGAAGCTTTCTTT. The genes are TRBV27 and TRBJ1-1; D unresolved. Germline assignment: CDR1 MNHEY and CDR2 SMNVEV (reference sequence). V lost 8 bases and J lost 7, with 17 bases in between. This CDR3 comprises 13 residues.

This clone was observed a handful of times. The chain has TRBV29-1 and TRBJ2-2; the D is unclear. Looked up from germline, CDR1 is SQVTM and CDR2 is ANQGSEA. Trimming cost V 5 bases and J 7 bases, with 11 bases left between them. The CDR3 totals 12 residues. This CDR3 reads CSVSAGFGELFF. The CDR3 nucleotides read TGCAGCGTTAGTGCCGGGTTCGGGGAGCTGTTTTTT.

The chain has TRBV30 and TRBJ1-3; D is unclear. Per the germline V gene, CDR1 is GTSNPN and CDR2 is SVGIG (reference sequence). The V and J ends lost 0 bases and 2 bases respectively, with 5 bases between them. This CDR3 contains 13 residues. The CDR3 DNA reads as TGTGCCTGGAGTGTTCAAGCTGGAAACACCATATATTTT. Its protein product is CAWSVQAGNTIYF.

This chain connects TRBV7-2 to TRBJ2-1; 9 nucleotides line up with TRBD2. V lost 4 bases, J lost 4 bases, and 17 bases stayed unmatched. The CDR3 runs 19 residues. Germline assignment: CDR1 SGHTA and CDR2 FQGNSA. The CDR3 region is CASSSSREGLAGFYNEQFF. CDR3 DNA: TGTGCCAGCAGCTCCTCCCGAGAGGGCCTAGCGGGGTTTTACAATGAGCAGTTCTTC.

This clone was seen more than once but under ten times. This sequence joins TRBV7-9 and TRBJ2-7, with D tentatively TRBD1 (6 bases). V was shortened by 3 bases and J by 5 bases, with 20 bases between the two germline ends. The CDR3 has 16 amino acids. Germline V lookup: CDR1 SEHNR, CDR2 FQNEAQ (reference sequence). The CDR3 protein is CASSLGDRSHLDEQYF. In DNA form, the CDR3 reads TGTGCCAGCAGCTTGGGCGACAGGTCCCACCTCGACGAGCAGTACTTC.

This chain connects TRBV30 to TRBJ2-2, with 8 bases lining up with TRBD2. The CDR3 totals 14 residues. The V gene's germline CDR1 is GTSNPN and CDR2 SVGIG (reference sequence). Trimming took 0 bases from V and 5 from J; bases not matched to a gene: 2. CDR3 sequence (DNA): TGTGCCTGGAGTGTAATAGCGGGGACCGGGGAGCTGTTTTTT. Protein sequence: CAWSVIAGTGELFF.

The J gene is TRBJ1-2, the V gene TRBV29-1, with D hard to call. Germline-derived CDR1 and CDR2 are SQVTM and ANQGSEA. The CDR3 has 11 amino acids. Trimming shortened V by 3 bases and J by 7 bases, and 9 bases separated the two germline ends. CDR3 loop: CSVDDLAGYTF. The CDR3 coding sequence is TGCAGCGTTGACGATTTGGCTGGCTACACCTTC.

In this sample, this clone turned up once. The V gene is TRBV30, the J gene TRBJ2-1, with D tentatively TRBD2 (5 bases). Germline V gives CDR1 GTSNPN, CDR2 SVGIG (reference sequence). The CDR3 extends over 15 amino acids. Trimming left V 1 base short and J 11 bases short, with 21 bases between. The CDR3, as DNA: TGTGCCTGGAGTGCCCCGGGATCGGTAGGAGCGAAGCAGTTCTTC. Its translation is CAWSAPGSVGAKQFF.

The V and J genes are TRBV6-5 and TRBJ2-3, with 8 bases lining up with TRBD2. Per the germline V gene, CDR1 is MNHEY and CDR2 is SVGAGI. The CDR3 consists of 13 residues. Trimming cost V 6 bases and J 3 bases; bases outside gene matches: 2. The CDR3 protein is CASRGLETDTQYF. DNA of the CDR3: TGTGCCAGCAGGGGACTAGAGACAGATACGCAGTATTTT.

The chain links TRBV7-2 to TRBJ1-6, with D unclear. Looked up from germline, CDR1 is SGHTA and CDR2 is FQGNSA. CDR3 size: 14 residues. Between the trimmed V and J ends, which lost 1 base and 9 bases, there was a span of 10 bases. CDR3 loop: CASSLVREPSPLHF. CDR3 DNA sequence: TGTGCCAGCAGCTTAGTTAGGGAACCTTCACCCCTCCACTTT.

As DNA, the CDR3 is TGCAGCGTTGGAGGAGCGGAGACCCAGTACTTC. This encodes CSVGGAETQYF. This rearrangement joins TRBV29-1 to TRBJ2-5; D unclear. CDR1 is SQVTM, CDR2 ANQGSEA, per germline. The V end was cut by 4 bases, the J end by 5 bases, with 8 bases between. The CDR3 is 11 residues long.

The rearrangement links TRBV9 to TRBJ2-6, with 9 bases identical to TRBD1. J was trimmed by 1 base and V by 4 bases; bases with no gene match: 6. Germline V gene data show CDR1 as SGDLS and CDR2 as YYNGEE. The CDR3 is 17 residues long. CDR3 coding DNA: TGTGCCAGCAGCAAGTGGGGGACAGGGTCTGGGGCCAACGTCCTGACTTTC. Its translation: CASSKWGTGSGANVLTF.

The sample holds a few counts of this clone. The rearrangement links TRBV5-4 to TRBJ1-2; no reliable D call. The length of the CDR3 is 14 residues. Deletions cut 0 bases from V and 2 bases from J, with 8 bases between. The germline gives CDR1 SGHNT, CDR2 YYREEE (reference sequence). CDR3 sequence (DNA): TGTGCCAGCAGCTTGGAACGGGTGAACTATGGCTACACCTTC. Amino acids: CASSLERVNYGYTF.

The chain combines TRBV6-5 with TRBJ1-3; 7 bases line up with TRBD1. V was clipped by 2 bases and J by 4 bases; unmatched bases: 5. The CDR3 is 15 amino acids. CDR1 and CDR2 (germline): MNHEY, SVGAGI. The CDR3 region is CASSYGPGQGNTIYF. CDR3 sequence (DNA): TGTGCCAGCAGTTACGGACCGGGACAGGGAAACACCATATATTTT.